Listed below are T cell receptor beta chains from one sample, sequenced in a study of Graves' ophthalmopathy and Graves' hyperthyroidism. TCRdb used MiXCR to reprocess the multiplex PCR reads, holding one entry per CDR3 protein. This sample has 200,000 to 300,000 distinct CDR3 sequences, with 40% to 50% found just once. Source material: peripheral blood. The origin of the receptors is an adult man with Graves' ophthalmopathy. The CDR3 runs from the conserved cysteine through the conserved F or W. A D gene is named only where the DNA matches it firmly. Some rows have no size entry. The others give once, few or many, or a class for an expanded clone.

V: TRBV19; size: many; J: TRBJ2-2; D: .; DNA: TGTGCCAGTAGTATACCCACCGGGGAGCTGTTTTTT; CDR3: CASSIPTGELFF
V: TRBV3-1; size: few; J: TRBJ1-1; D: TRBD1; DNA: TGTGCCAGCAGCTCTGACAGGGGAGGAACTGAAGCTTTCTTT; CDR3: CASSSDRGGTEAFF
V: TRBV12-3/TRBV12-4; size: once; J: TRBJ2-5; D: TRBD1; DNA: TGTGCCAGCATGGAGTCAGGGGGCCAAGAGACCCAGTACTTC; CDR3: CASMESGGQETQYF
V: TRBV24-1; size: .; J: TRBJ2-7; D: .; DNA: TGTGCCACCAGTGATTTCCAACAGGGTCGGTACGAGCAGTACTTC; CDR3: CATSDFQQGRYEQYF
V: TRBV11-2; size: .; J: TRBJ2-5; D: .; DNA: TGTGCCAGCAGTGGTACCCGGCGCAAACAAGAGACCCAGTACTTC; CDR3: CASSGTRRKQETQYF
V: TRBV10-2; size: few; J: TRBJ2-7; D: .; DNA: TGCGCCAGCAGTGAGTCTGGCCAGATCTCCTACGAGCAGTACTTC; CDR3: CASSESGQISYEQYF
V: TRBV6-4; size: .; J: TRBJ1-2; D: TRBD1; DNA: TGTGCCAGCAGTGACTCGGACAGGACTAACTATGGCTACACCTTC; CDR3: CASSDSDRTNYGYTF
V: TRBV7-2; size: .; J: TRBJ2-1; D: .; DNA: TGTGCCAGCAGCTTAGTTGGCAGCTATGAGCAGTTCTTC; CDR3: CASSLVGSYEQFF
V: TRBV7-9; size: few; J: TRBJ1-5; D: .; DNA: TGTGCCAGCAGCTTGGGACCGACGGCCAATCAGCCCCAGCATTTT; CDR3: CASSLGPTANQPQHF
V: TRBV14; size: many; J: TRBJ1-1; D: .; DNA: TGTGCCAGCAGCCAAGGACGCTTTGAAGCTTTCTTT; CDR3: CASSQGRFEAFF
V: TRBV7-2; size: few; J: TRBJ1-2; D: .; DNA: TGTGCCAGCAGCTTAGATGGTCCCCGATTGGGCGGCTACACCTTC; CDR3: CASSLDGPRLGGYTF
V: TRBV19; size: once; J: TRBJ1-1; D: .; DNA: TGTGCCAGTAGTATAGTAGGCGAGGGCACTGAAGCTTTCTTT; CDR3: CASSIVGEGTEAFF
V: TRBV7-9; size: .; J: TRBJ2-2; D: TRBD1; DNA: TGTGCCAGCAGCTCCATGGGGACAGGGTTCACCGGGGAGCTGTTTTTT; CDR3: CASSSMGTGFTGELFF
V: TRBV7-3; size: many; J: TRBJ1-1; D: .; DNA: TGTGCCAGCAGCTTAACAGGTTCGGACGGAGGGGAAGCTTTCTTT; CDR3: CASSLTGSDGGEAFF
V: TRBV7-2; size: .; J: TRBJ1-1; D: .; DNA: TGTGCCAGCAGCTTCGGCAGACAGGCGAACACTGAAGCTTTCTTT; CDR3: CASSFGRQANTEAFF
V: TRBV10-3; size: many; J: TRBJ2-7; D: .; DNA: TGTGCCATCAGTGAGTCCAGGGGCGAGCAGTACTTC; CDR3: CAISESRGEQYF
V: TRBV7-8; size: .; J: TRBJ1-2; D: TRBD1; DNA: TGTGCCAGCAGTCCACCTACAGGGGCCTATGGCTACACCTTC; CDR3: CASSPPTGAYGYTF
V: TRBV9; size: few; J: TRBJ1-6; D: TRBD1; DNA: TGTGCACAGGGGGAATGGGCGGATAATTCACCCCTCCACTTT; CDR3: CAQGEWADNSPLHF
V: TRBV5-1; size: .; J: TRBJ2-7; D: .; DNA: TGCGCCAGCAGCTTCGGCAGGCCCTACGAGCAGTACTTC; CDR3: CASSFGRPYEQYF
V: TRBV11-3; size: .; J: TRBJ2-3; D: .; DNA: TGTGCTAGCAGCTTGGCTGAGGCGGATACGCAGTATTTT; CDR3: CASSLAEADTQYF
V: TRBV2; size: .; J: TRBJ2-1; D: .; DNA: TGTGCCAGCAGTTACTCGAACGCGGGTGAGCAGTTCTTC; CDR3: CASSYSNAGEQFF
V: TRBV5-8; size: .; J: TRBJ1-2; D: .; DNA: TGTGCCAGCAGCTTTCAGCAGAGGGGTGGCTACACCTTC; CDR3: CASSFQQRGGYTF
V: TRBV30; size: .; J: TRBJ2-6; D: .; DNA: TGTGCCTGGAGCGGAGCCGGGGCCAACGTCCTGACTTTC; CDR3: CAWSGAGANVLTF
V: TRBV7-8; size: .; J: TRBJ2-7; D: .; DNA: TGTGCCAGCAGCTCTCCGAGGGACCAGGCCTACGAGCAGTACTTC; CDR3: CASSSPRDQAYEQYF
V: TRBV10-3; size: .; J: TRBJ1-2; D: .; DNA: TGTCCCATCAGCGATTTGGAGACAGCTAACTATGGCTACACCTTC; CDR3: CPISDLETANYGYTF
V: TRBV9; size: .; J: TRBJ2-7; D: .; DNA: TGTGCCAGCAGCGTAGGGGGCGGTGGTCTCGAGCAGTACTTC; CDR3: CASSVGGGGLEQYF
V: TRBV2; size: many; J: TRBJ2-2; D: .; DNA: TGTGCCAGCAGTGACACCGGGGAGCTGTTTTTT; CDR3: CASSDTGELFF
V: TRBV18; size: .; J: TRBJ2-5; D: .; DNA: TGTGCCAGCTCACCGGAACAAGAGACCCAGTACTTC; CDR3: CASSPEQETQYF
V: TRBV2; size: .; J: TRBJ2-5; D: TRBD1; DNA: TGTGCCAGCAGCACCTTACAGGGGGCGCTTGAAGAGACCCAGTACTTC; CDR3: CASSTLQGALEETQYF
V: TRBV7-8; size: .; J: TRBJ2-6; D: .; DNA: TGTGCCAGCAGCCTGACGACAGTGGCGAACTCTGGGGCCAACGTCCTGACTTTC; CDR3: CASSLTTVANSGANVLTF
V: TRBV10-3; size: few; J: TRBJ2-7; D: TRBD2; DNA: TGTGCCATCAGTGAGGCGGGAGGGCCCTACGAGCAGTACTTC; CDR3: CAISEAGGPYEQYF
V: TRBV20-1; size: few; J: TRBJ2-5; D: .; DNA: TGCAGTGCTAGGTGGAGGGGGGCAGAGACCCAGTACTTC; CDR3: CSARWRGAETQYF
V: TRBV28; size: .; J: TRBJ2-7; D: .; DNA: TGTGCCAGCACTGGGGACAACTACGAGCAGTACTTC; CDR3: CASTGDNYEQYF
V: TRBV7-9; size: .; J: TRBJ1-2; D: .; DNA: TGTGCCAGCAGCCGTGGAGGGGCTAACTATGGCTACACCTTC; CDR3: CASSRGGANYGYTF
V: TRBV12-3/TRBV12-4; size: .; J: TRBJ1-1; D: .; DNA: TGTGCCAGCAGCCGGACGGAGAACACTGAAGCTTTCTTT; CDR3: CASSRTENTEAFF
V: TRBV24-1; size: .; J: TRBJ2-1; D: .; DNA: TGTGCCACCGGTGTTACGGGGAAGGATGAGCAGTTCTTC; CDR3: CATGVTGKDEQFF
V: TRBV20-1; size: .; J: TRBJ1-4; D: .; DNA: TGCAGTGCTAGACCGCAGGGATATAATGAAAAACTGTTTTTT; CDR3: CSARPQGYNEKLFF
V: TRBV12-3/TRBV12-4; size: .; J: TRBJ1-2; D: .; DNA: TGTGCCAGCATTCGAGGGGGGAGATACTATGGCTACACCTTC; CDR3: CASIRGGRYYGYTF
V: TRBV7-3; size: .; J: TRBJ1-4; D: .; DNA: TGCGCCAGCAGCCTTCCTCTAGAAAAACTGTTTTTT; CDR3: CASSLPLEKLFF
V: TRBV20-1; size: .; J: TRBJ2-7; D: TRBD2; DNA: TGCAGTGCGGGTCCCGGGACTAGCGGGAGTGAAGGCGAGCAGTACTTC; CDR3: CSAGPGTSGSEGEQYF
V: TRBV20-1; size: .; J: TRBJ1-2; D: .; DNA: TGCAGTTCCCAGACATATGGCTACACCTTC; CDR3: CSSQTYGYTF
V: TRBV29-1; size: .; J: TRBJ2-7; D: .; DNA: TGCAGCTGGGGGGACTCCTACGAGCAGTACTTC; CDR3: CSWGDSYEQYF
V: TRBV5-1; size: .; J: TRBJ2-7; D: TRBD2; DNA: TGCGCCAGCAGCTTGGCCGGGCTAGCGGGAGGTGAGCAGTACTTC; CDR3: CASSLAGLAGGEQYF
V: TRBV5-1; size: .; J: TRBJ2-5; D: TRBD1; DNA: TGCGCCAGCAGCTTGGCGGGACAGGGGCAAGAGACCCAGTACTTC; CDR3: CASSLAGQGQETQYF
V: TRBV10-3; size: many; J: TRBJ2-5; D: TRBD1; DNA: TGTGCCATCAGTGAGTCGGGACAGCAAGAGACCCAGTACTTC; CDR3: CAISESGQQETQYF
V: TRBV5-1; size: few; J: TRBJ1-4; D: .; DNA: TGCGCCAGCAGCCCGGAGGCGGAAGAAAAACTGTTTTTT; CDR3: CASSPEAEEKLFF
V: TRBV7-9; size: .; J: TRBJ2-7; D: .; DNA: TGTGCCAGCAGCTTCGGGACCGGCGAGCAGTACTTC; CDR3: CASSFGTGEQYF
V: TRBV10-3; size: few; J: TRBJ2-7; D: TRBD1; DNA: TGTGCCATCAGGGACGGACAGGGGAGGAACGAGCAGTACTTC; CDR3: CAIRDGQGRNEQYF
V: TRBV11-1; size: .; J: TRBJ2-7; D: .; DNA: TGTGCCAGCAGCTTAGCATCCCCCGGGGACCGGCAGTACTTC; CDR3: CASSLASPGDRQYF
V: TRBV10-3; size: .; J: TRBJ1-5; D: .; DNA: TGTGCCACCAGTGATTCCCTACCTCAGGGGCGGTACGAGCAGCCCCAGCATTTT; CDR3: CATSDSLPQGRYEQPQHF
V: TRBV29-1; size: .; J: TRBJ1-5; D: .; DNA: TGCAGCGTTATTGTTACAGGGACGGTACCCAATCAGCCCCAGCATTTT; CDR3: CSVIVTGTVPNQPQHF
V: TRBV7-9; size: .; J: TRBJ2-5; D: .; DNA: TGTGCCAGCAGCTTACTGGCCCCATCTGGGGAGACCCAGTACTTC; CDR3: CASSLLAPSGETQYF
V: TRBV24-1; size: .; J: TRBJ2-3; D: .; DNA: TGTGCCACCAGTGCGGCAGGGCCCACAGATACGCAGTATTTT; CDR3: CATSAAGPTDTQYF